This TCR beta chain was captured by sequencing in a study of early T cells in non-severe SARS-CoV-2 infection. Turning to the study itself: The chains were unpaired, and the sequenced material was bulk RNA from unsorted whole blood.

This clonotype was seen at least ten times. The library protocol tagged individual cDNA molecules with unique molecular identifiers. TCRdb fed the 5' RACE reads into MiXCR, producing one record per CDR3 protein. Altogether about 80,000 distinct CDR3 sequences are present, around 10% being singletons, with the ten largest covering 4.7%. The sequence was obtained from an adult who was a healthcare worker with PCR-confirmed SARS-CoV-2 infection or an uninfected control (not recorded which). Sequenced input: whole blood.

The CDR3 protein is CASSGDRDPYTF. In DNA form, the CDR3 reads TGTGCCAGCAGCGGTGACAGGGATCCCTACACCTTC. The chain carries TRBV2 and TRBJ1-2; 7 bases match TRBD1. This CDR3 is 12 amino acids long. With 6 bases clipped from V and 10 bases from J, the junction kept 8 bases outside the gene matches. Germline V gene sequence: CDR1 SNHLY, CDR2 FYNNEI. The variable domain in full, with the rest retrieved from reference TRBV2 and TRBJ1-2, is EPEVTQTPSHQVTQMGQEVILRCVPISNHLYFYWYRQILGQKVEFLVSFYNNEISEKSEIFDDQFSVERPDGSNFTLKIRSTKLEDSAMYFCASSGDRDPYTFGSGTRLTVV.